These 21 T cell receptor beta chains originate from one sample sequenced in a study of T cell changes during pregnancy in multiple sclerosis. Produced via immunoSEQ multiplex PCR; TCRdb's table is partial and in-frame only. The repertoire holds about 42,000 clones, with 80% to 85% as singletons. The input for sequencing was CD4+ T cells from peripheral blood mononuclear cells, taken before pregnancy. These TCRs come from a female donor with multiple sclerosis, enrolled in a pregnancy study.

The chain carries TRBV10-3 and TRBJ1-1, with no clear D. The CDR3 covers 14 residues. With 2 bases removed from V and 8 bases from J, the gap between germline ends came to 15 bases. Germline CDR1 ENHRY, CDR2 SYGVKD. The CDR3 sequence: CAISESGGVREAFF. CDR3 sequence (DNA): TGTGCCATCAGTGAGAGTGGAGGCGTGAGGGAAGCTTTCTTT.

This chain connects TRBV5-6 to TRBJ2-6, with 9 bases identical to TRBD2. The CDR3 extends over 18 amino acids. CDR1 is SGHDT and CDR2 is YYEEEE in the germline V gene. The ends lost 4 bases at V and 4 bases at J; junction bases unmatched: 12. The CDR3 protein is CASSTPSSGIAGANVLTF. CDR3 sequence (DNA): TGTGCCAGCAGCACGCCCTCTAGCGGGATTGCCGGGGCCAACGTCCTGACTTTC.

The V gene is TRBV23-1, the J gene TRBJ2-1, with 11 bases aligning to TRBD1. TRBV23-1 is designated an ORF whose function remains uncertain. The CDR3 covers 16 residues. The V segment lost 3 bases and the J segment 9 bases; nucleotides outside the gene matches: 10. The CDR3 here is CASSHGDRGAGAEQFF. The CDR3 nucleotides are TGCGCCAGCAGTCATGGGGACAGGGGGGCTGGGGCTGAGCAGTTCTTC.

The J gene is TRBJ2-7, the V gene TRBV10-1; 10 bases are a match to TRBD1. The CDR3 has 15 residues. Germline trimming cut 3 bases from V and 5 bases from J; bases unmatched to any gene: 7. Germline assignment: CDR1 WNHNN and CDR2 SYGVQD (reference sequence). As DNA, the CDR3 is TGCGCCAGCAGTGACCCCGACAGGGGGCGGAACGAGCAGTACTTC. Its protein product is CASSDPDRGRNEQYF.

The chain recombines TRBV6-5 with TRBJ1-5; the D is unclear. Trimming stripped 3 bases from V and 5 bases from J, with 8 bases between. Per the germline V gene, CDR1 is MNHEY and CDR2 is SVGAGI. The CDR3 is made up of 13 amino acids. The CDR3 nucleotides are TGTGCCAGCAGTTATAATTCGGATCAGCCCCAGCATTTT. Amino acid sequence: CASSYNSDQPQHF.

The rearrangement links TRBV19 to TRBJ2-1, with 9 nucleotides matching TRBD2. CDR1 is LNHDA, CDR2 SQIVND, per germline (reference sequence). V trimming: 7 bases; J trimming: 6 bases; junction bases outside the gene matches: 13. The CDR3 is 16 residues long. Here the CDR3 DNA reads TGTGCCAGTAAAGGCAGTGAACTAGCGGGTGCCAATGAGCAGTTCTTC. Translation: CASKGSELAGANEQFF.

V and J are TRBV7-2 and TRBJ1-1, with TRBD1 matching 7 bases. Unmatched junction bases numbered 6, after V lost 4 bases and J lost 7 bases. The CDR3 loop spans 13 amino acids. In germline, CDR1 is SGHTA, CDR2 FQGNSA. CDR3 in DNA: TGTGCCAGCAGCTGGGGACAGCTTAATGAAGCTTTCTTT. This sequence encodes CASSWGQLNEAFF.

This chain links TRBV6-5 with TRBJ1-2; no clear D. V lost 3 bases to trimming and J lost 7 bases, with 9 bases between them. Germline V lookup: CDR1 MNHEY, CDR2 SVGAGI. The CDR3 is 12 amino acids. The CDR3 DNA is TGTGCCAGCAGTTATCAGGATCGTGGCTACACCTTC. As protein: CASSYQDRGYTF.

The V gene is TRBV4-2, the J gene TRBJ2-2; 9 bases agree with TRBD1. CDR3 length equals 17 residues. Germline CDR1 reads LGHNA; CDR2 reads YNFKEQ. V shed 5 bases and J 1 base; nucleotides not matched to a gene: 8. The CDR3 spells CASSSPGGQGNTGELFF. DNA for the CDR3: TGTGCCAGCAGCTCCCCGGGGGGACAGGGGAACACCGGGGAGCTGTTTTTT.

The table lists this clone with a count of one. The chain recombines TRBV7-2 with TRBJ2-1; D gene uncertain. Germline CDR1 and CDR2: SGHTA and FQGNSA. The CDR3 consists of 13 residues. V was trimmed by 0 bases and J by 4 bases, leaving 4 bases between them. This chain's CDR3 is CASSLARYNEQFF. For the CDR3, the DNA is TGTGCCAGCAGCTTAGCTAGATACAATGAGCAGTTCTTC.

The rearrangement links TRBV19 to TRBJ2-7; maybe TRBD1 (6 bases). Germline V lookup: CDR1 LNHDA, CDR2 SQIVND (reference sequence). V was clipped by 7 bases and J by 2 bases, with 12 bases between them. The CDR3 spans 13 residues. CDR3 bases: TGTGCCAGTAAGGGTGGACAGACCTACGAGCAGTACTTC. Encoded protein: CASKGGQTYEQYF.

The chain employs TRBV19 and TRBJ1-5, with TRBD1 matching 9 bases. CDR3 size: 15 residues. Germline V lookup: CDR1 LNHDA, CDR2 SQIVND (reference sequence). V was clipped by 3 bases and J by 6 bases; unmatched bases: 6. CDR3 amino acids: CASSMITGGGQPQHF. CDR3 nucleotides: TGTGCCAGTAGTATGATCACAGGGGGCGGTCAGCCCCAGCATTTT.

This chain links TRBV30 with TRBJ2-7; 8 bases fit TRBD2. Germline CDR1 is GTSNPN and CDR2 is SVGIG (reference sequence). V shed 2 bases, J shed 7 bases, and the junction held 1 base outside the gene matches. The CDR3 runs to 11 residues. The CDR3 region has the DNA TGTGCCTGGAGTCGGGGGGGGGAGCAGTACTTC. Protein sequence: CAWSRGGEQYF.

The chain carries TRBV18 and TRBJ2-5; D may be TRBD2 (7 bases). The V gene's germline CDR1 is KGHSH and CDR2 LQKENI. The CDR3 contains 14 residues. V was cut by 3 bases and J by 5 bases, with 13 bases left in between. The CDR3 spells CASSPGGPAETQYF. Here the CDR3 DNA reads TGTGCCAGCTCACCGGGGGGGCCCGCGGAGACCCAGTACTTC.

The CDR3 nucleotides read TGTGCCAGTAGTGCCCGACAGGGTTTCGGCAATGAGCAGTTCTTC. Its translation: CASSARQGFGNEQFF. The chain uses TRBV19 and TRBJ2-1, with TRBD1 matching 7 bases. CDR3 length: 15 residues. The V gene end was trimmed by 5 bases and the J gene end by 6 bases; junction bases not matched to a gene: 10. The germline V gene has CDR1 LNHDA and CDR2 SQIVND (reference sequence). Variable domain in full (rest from reference TRBV19 and TRBJ2-1): DGGITQSPKYLFRKEGQNVTLSCEQNLNHDAMYWYRQDPGQGLRLIYYSQIVNDFQKGDIAEGYSVSREKKESFPLTVTSAQKNPTAFYLCASSARQGFGNEQFFGPGTRLTVL.

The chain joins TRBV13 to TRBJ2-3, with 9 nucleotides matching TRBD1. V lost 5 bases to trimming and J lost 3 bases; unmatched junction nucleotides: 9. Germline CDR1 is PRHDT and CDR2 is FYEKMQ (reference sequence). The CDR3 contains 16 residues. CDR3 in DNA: TGTGCCAGCAGCCTAGACTGGGACAGGGATACAGATACGCAGTATTTT. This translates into CASSLDWDRDTDTQYF.

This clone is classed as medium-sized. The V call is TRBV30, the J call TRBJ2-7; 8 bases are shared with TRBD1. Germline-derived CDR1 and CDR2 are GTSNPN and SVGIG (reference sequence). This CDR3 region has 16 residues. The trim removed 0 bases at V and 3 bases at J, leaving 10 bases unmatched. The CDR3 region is CAWSVFPTGVFYEQYF. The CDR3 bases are TGTGCCTGGAGTGTATTCCCGACAGGGGTCTTCTACGAGCAGTACTTC.

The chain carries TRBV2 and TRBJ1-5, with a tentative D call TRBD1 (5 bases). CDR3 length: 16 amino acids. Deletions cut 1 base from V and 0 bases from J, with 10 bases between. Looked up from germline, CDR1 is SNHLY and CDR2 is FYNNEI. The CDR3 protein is CASSEGQFYSNQPQHF. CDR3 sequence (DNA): TGTGCCAGCAGTGAAGGACAGTTCTATAGCAATCAGCCCCAGCATTTT.

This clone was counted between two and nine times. The CDR3 bases are TGTGCCAGCAGCTGGGACACACCGGGCGGCTACGAGCAGTACTTC. The encoded protein is CASSWDTPGGYEQYF. The rearrangement uses TRBV7-9 and TRBJ2-7; D possibly corresponds to TRBD1 (6 bases). The V and J ends lost 4 bases and 3 bases respectively, with 16 bases between them. Germline V gives CDR1 SEHNR, CDR2 FQNEAQ (reference sequence). The CDR3 has 15 amino acids.

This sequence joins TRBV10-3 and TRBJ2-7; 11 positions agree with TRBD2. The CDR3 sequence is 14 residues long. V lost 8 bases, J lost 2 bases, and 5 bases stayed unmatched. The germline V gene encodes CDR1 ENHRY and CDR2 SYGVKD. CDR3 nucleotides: TGTGCCATCGGGCTAGCGGGAGGTACCTACGAGCAGTACTTC. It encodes CAIGLAGGTYEQYF.

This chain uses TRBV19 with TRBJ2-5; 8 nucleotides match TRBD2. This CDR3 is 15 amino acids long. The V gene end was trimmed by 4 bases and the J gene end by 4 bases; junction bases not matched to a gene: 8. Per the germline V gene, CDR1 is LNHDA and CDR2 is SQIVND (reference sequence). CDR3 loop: CASSTGLAVAETQYF. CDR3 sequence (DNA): TGTGCCAGTAGTACTGGACTAGCTGTTGCAGAGACCCAGTACTTC.